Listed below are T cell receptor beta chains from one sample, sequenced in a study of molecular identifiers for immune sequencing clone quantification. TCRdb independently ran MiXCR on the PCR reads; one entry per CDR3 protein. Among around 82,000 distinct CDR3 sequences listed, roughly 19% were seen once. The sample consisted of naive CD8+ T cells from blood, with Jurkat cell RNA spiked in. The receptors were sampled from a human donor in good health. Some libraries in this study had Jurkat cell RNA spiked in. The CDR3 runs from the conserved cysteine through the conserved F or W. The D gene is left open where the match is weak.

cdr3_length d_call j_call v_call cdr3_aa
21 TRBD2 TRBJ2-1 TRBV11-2 CASSLGPWAYSGESSYNEQFF
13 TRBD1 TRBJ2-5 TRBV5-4 CASSGDREETQYF
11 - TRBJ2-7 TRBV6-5 CASSYGSEQYF
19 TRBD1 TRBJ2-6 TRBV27 CASSLSGTGGFIGANVLTF
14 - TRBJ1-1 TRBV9 CASSAGTFYTEAFF
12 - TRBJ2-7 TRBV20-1 CSARPAAYEQYF
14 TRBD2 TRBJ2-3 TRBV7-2 CAKSSGGGGDTQYF
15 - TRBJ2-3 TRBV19 CASSTTGSFTDTQYF
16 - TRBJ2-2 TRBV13 CASTRTANSNTGELFF
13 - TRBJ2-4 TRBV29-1 CSVGVRTENIQYF
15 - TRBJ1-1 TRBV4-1 CASSQAAVSNTEAFF
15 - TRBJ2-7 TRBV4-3 CASSQARRGSSEQYF
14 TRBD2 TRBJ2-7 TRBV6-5 CASSLLTSGYEQYF
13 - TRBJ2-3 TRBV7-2 CASSDWGADTQYF
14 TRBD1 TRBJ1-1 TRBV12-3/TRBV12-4 CASSATGGYTEAFF
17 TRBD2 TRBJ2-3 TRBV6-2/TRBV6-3 CASSYGLAGENTDTQYF
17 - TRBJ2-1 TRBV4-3 CASSQEVRRGGGNEQFF
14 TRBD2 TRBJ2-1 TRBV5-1 CASSPGTNSYEQFF
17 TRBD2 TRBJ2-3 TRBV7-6 CASSLRPGLAATDTQYF
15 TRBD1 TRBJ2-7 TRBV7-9 CASSSQGASTYEQYF
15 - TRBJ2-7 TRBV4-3 CASSQSGASPYEQYF
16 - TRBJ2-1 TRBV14 CASSQDSGISYSEQLF
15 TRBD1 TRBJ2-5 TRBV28 CASSGGQQPQETQYF
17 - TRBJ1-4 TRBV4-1 CASSPHGIEGISEKLFF
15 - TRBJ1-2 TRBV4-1 CASSQKQGTWYGYTF
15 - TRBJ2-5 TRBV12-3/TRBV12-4 CASSLAPWGSETQYF
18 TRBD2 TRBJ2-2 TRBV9 CASSDPGLAGGYTGELFF
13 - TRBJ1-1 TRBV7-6 CASSGPTTTEAFF
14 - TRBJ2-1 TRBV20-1 CSVLDQSSYNEQFF
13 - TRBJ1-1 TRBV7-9 CASSFPGDTEAFF
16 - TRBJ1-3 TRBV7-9 CASSPTPSGSGNTIYF
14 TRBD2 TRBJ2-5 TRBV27 CARSFKTSVETQHF
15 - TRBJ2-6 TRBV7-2 CASSLVLSGANVLTF
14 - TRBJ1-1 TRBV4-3 CASSQDRGNTEAFF
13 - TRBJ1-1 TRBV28 CASSLTANTEAFF
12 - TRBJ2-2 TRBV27 CASSLWTGELFF
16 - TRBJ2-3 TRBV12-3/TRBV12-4 CASSLAAGRVTDTQYF
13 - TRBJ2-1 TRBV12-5 CASGLGLGVEQFF
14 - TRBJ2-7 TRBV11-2 CASSLEVGGWEQHF
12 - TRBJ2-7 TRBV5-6 CASSLAQLEQYF
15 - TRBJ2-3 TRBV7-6 CASSLAGGITDTQYF
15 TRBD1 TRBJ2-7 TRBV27 CASSAITGESYEQYF
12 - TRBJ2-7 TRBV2 CASSGGSYEQYF
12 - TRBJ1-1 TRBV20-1 CSARDINTEAFF
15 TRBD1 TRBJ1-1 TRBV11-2 CASSEWDRLSTEAFF
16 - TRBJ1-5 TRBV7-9 CASSHASDRYNQPQHF
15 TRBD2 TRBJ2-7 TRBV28 CASRLAGGETYEQYF
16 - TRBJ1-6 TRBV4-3 CASSQDTGTYNSPLHF
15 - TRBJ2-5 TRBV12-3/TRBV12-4 CASNDKLGSQETQYF
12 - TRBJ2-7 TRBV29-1 CSVGDGNYEQYF
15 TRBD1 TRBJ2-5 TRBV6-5 CASSLPRTGFGTQYF
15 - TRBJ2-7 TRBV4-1 CASSQVLAEGYEQYF
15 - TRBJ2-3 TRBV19 CASSISPGRADTQYF